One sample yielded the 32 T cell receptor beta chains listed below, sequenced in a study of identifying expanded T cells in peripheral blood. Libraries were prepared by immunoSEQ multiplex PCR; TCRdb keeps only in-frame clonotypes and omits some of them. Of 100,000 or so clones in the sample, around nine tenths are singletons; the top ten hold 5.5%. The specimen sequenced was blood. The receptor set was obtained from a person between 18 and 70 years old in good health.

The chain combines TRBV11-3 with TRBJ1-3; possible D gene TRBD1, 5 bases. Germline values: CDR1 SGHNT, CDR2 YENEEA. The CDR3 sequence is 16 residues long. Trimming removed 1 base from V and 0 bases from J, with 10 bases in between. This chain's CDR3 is CASSLGDTGSGNTIYF. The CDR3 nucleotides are TGTGCCAGCAGCTTAGGCGACACAGGCTCTGGAAACACCATATATTTT.

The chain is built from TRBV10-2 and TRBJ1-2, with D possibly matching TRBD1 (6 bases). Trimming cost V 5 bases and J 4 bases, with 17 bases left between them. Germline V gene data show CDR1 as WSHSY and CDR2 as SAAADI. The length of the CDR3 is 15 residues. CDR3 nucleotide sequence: TGCGCCAGCAGTTGGGGACAAGACGCACTCTATGGCTACACCTTC. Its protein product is CASSWGQDALYGYTF.

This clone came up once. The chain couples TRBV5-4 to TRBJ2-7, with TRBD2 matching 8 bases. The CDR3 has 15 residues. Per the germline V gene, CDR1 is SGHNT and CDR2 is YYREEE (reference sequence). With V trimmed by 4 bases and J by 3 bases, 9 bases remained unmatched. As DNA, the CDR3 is TGTGCCAGCAGCCCGGGACTAGGGGTTCTCTACGAGCAGTACTTC. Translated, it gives CASSPGLGVLYEQYF.

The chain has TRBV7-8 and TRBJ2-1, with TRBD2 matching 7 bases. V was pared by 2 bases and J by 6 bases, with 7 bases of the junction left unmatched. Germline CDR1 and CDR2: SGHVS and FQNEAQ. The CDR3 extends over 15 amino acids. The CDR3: CASSLRLGGTNEQFF. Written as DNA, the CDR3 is TGTGCCAGCAGCTTACGACTGGGGGGGACCAATGAGCAGTTCTTC.

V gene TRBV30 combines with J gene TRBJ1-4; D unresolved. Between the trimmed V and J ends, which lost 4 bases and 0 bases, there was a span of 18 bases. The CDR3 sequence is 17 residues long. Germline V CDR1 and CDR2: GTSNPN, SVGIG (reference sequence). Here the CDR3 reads CAWTRRSGRATNEKLFF. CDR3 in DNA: TGTGCCTGGACTCGCCGTAGTGGAAGAGCAACTAATGAAAAACTGTTTTTT.

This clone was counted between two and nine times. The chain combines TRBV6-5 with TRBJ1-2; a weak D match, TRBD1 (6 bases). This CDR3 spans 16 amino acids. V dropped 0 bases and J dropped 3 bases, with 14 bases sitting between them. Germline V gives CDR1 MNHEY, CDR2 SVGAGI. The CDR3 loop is CASSYSAGAGYYGYTF. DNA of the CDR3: TGTGCCAGCAGTTACTCTGCAGGGGCGGGGTACTATGGCTACACCTTC.

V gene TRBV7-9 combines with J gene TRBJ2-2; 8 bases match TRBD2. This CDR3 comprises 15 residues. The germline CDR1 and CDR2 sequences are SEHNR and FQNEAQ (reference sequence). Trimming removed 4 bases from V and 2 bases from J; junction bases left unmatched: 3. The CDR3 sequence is CASSYSGGNTGELFF. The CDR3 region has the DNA TGTGCCAGCAGCTACAGCGGGGGCAACACCGGGGAGCTGTTTTTT.

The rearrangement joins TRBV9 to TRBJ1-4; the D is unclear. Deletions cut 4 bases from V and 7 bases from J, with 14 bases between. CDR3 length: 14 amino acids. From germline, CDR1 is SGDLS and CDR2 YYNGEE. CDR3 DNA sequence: TGTGCCAGCAGCCAACGCGGGGAGGGTGAAAAACTGTTTTTT. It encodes CASSQRGEGEKLFF.

CDR3 in amino acids: CASRPGATLNTIYF. CDR3 nucleotides: TGTGCCAGCAGGCCAGGAGCGACCTTAAACACCATATATTTT. The chain joins TRBV6-6 to TRBJ1-3, with D hard to call. The V end was cut by 6 bases, the J end by 6 bases, with 15 bases between. This CDR3 has 14 amino acids. Germline V gene sequence: CDR1 MNHNY, CDR2 SVGAGI (reference sequence).

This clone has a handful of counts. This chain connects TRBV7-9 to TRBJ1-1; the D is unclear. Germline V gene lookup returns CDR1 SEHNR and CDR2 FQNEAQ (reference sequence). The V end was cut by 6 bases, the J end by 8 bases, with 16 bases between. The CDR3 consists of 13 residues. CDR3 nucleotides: TGTGCCAGCAGTCCGTTCCGACGGGAAGAAGCTTTCTTT. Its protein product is CASSPFRREEAFF.

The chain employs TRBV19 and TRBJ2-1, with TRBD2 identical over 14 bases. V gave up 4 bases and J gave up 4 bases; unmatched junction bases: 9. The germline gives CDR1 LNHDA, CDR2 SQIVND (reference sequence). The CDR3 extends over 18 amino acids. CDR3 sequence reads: CASSRGLAGVLQYNEQFF. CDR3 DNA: TGTGCCAGTAGTAGGGGACTAGCGGGAGTACTACAGTACAATGAGCAGTTCTTC.

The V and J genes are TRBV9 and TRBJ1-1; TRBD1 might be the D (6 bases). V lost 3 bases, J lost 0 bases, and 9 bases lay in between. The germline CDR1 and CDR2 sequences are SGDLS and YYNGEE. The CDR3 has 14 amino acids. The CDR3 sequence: CASSAGVVNTEAFF. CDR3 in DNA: TGTGCCAGCAGCGCAGGGGTCGTGAACACTGAAGCTTTCTTT. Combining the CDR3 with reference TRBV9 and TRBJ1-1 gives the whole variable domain DSGVTQTPKHLITATGQRVTLRCSPRSGDLSVYWYQQSLDQGLQFLIQYYNGEERAKGNILERFSAQQFPDLHSELNLSSLELGDSALYFCASSAGVVNTEAFFGQGTRLTVV.

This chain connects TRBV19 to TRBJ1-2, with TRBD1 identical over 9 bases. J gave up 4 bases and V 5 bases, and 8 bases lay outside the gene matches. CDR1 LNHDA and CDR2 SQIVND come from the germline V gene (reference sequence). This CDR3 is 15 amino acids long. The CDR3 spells CASSPDRGESYGYTF. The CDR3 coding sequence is TGTGCCAGTAGTCCAGACAGGGGGGAGTCCTATGGCTACACCTTC.

The CDR3 reads CSVIGASTDTQYF. CDR3 coding DNA: TGCAGCGTAATCGGAGCTAGCACAGATACGCAGTATTTT. This rearrangement joins TRBV29-1 to TRBJ2-3; D gene ambiguous. The length of the CDR3 is 13 residues. The V end was cut by 6 bases, the J end by 0 bases, with 10 bases between. Per the germline V gene, CDR1 is SQVTM and CDR2 is ANQGSEA.

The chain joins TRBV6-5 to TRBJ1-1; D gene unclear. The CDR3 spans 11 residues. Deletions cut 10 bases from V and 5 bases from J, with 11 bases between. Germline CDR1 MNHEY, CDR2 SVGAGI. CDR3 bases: TGTGCCACCGAAGTTGGGACTGAAGCTTTCTTT. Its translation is CATEVGTEAFF.

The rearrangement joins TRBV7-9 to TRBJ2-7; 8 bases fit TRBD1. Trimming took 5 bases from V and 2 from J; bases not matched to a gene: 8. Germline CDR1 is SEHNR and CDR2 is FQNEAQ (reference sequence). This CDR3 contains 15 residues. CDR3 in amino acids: CASSPPTGEAYEQYF. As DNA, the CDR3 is TGTGCCAGCAGCCCCCCGACAGGGGAGGCCTACGAGCAGTACTTC.

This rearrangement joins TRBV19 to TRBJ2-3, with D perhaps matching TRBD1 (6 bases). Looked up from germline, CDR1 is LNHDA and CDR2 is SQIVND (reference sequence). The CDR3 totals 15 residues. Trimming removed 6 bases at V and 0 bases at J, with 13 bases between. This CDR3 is CASSPLGQSTDTQYF. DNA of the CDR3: TGTGCCAGTAGCCCATTGGGACAAAGCACAGATACGCAGTATTTT.

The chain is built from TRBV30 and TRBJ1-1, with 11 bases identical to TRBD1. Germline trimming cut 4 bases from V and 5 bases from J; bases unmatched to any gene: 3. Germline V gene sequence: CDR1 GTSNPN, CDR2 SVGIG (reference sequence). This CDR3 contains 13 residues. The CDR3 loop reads CAWTGQGATEAFF. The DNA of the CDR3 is TGTGCCTGGACAGGACAGGGGGCAACTGAAGCTTTCTTT.

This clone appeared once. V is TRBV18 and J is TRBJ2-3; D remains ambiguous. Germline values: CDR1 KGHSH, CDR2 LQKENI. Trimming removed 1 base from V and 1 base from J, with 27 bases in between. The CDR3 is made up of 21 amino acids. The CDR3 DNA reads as TGTGCCAGCTCACCACAGGTCCCCGGTCGGAACTCACAAAAGGGCACAGATACGCAGTATTTT. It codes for CASSPQVPGRNSQKGTDTQYF.

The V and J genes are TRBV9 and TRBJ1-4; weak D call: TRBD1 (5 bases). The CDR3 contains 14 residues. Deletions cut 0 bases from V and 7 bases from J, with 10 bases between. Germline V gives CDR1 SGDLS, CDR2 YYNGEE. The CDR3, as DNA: TGTGCCAGCAGCGTAGGAGGTGGGACTGAAAAACTGTTTTTT. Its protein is CASSVGGGTEKLFF.

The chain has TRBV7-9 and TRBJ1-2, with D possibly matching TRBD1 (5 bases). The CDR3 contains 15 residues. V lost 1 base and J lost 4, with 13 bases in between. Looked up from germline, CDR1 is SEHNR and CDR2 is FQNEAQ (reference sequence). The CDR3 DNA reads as TGTGCCAGCAGCTTAGACACCGGGGCGAGCTATGGCTACACCTTC. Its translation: CASSLDTGASYGYTF.

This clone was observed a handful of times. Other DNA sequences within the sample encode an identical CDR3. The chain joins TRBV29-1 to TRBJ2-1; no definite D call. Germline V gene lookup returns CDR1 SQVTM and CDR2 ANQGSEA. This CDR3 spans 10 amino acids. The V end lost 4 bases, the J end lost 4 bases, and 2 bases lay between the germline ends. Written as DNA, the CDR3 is TGCAGCGTTGGTTACAATGAGCAGTTCTTC. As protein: CSVGYNEQFF.

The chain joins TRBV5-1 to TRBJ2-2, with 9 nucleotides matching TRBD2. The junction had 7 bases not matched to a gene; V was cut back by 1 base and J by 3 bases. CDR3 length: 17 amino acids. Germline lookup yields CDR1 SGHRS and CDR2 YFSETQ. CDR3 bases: TGCGCCAGCAGCTTGTCTAGCGGGAAGGCGGACACCGGGGAGCTGTTTTTT. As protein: CASSLSSGKADTGELFF.

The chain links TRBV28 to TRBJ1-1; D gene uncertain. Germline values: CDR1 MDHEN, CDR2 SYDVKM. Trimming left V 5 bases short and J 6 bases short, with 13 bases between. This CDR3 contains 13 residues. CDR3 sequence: CASSQPAVAEAFF. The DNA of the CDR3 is TGTGCCAGCAGTCAACCGGCGGTCGCTGAAGCTTTCTTT.

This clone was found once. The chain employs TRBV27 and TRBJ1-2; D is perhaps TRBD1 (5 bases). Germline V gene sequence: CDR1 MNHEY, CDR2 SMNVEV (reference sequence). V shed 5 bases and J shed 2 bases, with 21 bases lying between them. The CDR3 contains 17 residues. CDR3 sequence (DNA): TGTGCCAGCAGTCCCCATCAAAAGGTGTGGGGGAACTATGGCTACACCTTC. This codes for CASSPHQKVWGNYGYTF.

Written as DNA, the CDR3 is TGTGCCAGCAGCTTAGTTGGGGGCCCGAACACCGGGGAGCTGTTTTTT. This sequence encodes CASSLVGGPNTGELFF. The chain is built from TRBV7-7 and TRBJ2-2; maybe TRBD1 (6 bases). From germline, CDR1 is SSHAT and CDR2 FNYEAQ (reference sequence). The CDR3 totals 16 residues. Trimming stripped 1 base from V and 0 bases from J, with 9 bases between.

In DNA form, the CDR3 reads TGTGCCAGCAGCCAAGAGGTAGTGGACATTAGCAATCAGCCCCAGCATTTT. Residues: CASSQEVVDISNQPQHF. V gene TRBV4-2 combines with J gene TRBJ1-5; D possibly corresponds to TRBD1 (5 bases). The V gene lost 0 bases and the J gene lost 0 bases, with 12 bases spanning the gap. The CDR3 consists of 17 residues. Germline CDR1 is LGHNA and CDR2 is YNFKEQ.

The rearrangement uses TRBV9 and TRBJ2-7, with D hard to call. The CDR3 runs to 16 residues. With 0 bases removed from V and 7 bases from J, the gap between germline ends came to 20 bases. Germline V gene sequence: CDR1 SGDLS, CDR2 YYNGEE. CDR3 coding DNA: TGTGCCAGCAGCGTAGAGTCGAGCGCAAGAATTGCGGAGCAGTACTTC. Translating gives CASSVESSARIAEQYF. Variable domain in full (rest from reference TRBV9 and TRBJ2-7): DSGVTQTPKHLITATGQRVTLRCSPRSGDLSVYWYQQSLDQGLQFLIQYYNGEERAKGNILERFSAQQFPDLHSELNLSSLELGDSALYFCASSVESSARIAEQYFGPGTRLTVT.

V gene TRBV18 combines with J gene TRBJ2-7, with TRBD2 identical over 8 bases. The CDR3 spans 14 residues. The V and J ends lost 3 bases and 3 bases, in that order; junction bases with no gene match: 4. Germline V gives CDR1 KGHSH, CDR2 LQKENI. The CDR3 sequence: CASSPQRGLYEQYF. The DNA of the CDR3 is TGTGCCAGCTCACCGCAGCGGGGGCTCTACGAGCAGTACTTC.

The CDR3 here is CASSESFGSYEQYF. CDR3 coding DNA: TGTGCCAGCAGTGAATCTTTCGGCTCCTACGAGCAGTACTTC. J is TRBJ2-7 and V is TRBV6-1, with D unresolved. The CDR3 has 14 amino acids. In germline, CDR1 is MNHNS, CDR2 SASEGT. Trimming pared 2 bases from V and 0 bases from J, leaving 8 bases between.

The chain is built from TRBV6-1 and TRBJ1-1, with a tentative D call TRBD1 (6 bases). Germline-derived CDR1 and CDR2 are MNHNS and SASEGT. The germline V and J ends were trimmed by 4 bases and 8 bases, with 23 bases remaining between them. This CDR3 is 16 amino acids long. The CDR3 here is CASSALQGHKSFEAFF. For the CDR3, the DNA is TGTGCCAGCAGTGCGCTTCAGGGGCATAAGAGTTTCGAAGCTTTCTTT.

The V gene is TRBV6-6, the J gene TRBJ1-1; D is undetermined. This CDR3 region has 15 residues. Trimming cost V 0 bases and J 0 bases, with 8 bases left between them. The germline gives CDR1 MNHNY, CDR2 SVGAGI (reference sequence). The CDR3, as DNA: TGTGCCAGCAGTTACTCGGGCATCTTGAACACTGAAGCTTTCTTT. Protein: CASSYSGILNTEAFF.